This TCR beta chain appears in the sequencing data of a study of T cells expressing NK-cell markers. Germline CDR1 and CDR2: MGHRA and YSYEKL. The CDR3 has 11 amino acids. cDNA encoding TCR beta was synthesized via 5'RACE template switching incorporating UMIs. TCRdb reprocessed the 5' RACE reads and stores each CDR3 protein as one record, lacking DNA. In all, the sample yields some 600,000 distinct CDR3 sequences. Sequenced material: blood T cells: a sorted CD56 or NKG2C T cell subset, CD4+ or CD8+ T cells, or bulk PBMC T cells (not recorded which). The chain is built from TRBV4-1 and TRBJ2-3. This sequence originates from a man aged 18 to 29 in good health. CDR3 amino acids: CASRIEDTQYF.